These 5 T cell receptor beta chains were sequenced from one sample in a study of T cell responses to AZD1222 COVID-19 vaccine (dated by TCRdb to the early 2020s). Reading the label with the study, this specimen's time point is: about 28 days (+/-7) after the second vaccine dose. The library was generated by the immunoSEQ multiplex PCR assay. TCRdb took over this immuneACCESS table, retaining in-frame rearrangements with V and J assigned. Such tables are incomplete; in checked studies, under half of the missing clones stem from an unresolved V gene, and the remainder is unexplained. This sample comprises 100,000 to 120,000 clones, roughly 93% of them detected only once. The ten biggest clones cover 2.5% to 3.5% of the sample. The sequencing here drew on peripheral blood, taken 28 days after the second AZD1222 dose. These receptors all stem from an adult who received the AZD1222 COVID-19 vaccine.

The V gene is TRBV28, the J gene TRBJ2-1, with a tentative D call TRBD2 (5 bases). The V end was cut by 5 bases, the J end by 2 bases, with 19 bases between. The CDR3 sequence is 17 residues long. CDR1 and CDR2 (germline): MDHEN, SYDVKM. The CDR3: CASSPIGPGSPYNEQFF. For the CDR3, the DNA is TGTGCCAGCAGTCCGATCGGACCGGGATCCCCCTACAATGAGCAGTTCTTC.

This clone was counted once. The chain recombines TRBV4-2 with TRBJ2-2; 9 nucleotides line up with TRBD2. Germline CDR1 and CDR2: LGHNA and YNFKEQ. The CDR3 extends over 17 amino acids. The V segment lost 1 base and the J segment 4 bases; nucleotides outside the gene matches: 7. The CDR3 sequence is CASSQVGGRAGTGELFF. The CDR3 DNA sequence: TGTGCCAGCAGCCAAGTCGGCGGGAGGGCCGGCACCGGGGAGCTGTTTTTT.

This clone was seen a single time. The gene calls are TRBV29-1 and TRBJ2-7; a possible D gene is TRBD2 (7 bases). V shed 2 bases and J shed 0 bases, with 11 bases lying between them. Germline CDR1 reads SQVTM; CDR2 reads ANQGSEA. This CDR3 has 14 amino acids. For the CDR3, the DNA is TGCAGCGTTGAAATGCGGGGGCCCTCCTACGAGCAGTACTTC. Its translation: CSVEMRGPSYEQYF.

This rearrangement joins TRBV3-1 (or the pseudogene TRBV3-2) to TRBJ1-1; D is undetermined. Trimming removed 0 bases at V and 2 bases at J, with 13 bases between. This CDR3 is 16 amino acids long. Germline V CDR1 and CDR2: LGHDT, YNNKEL (reference sequence). CDR3 coding DNA: TGTGCCAGCAGCCAAGAAGGTTGGGTTCGAAACACTGAAGCTTTCTTT. This translates into CASSQEGWVRNTEAFF.

This rearrangement joins TRBV7-2 to TRBJ1-3; D is unclear. This CDR3 contains 14 residues. V shed 5 bases and J shed 0 bases, with 8 bases lying between them. Germline V gene lookup returns CDR1 SGHTA and CDR2 FQGNSA. CDR3 amino acids: CASSLGSSGNTIYF. The DNA of the CDR3 is TGTGCCAGCAGCCTTGGGAGCTCTGGAAACACCATATATTTT.